A selection of T cell receptor beta chains follows, all from one sample in a study of early stage breast cancer tumors. Libraries were prepared by immunoSEQ multiplex PCR; TCRdb keeps only in-frame clonotypes and omits some of them. The sample shows tens of thousands of clones, over 60% of them seen only once. The sequenced material came from blood. All receptors come from a person aged 50-59 years with breast cancer. CDR3s include the opening cysteine and the closing phenylalanine or tryptophan. D genes are given only for firm matches. Rows may omit the clone size; those that give it use once, few, many or a size class.

j_gene,v_gene,abundance,d_gene,CDR3aa,CDR3nt
TRBJ2-2,TRBV5-1,few,.,CASSLQTGNTGELFF,TGCGCCAGCAGCCTCCAGACAGGGAACACCGGGGAGCTGTTTTTT
TRBJ1-5,TRBV7-6,.,TRBD1,CASSEDRGWNQPQHF,TGTGCCAGCAGCGAAGACAGGGGGTGGAATCAGCCCCAGCATTTT
TRBJ2-6,TRBV5-1,.,.,CASSSYTGANVLTF,TGCGCCAGCAGTTCCTATACTGGGGCCAACGTCCTGACTTTC
TRBJ2-7,TRBV5-1,.,TRBD2,CASSEKTSATYEQYF,TGCGCCAGCAGCGAAAAGACTAGCGCGACCTACGAGCAGTACTTC
TRBJ1-5,TRBV19,.,TRBD1,CASTMGQGNSNQPQHF,TGTGCCAGTACCATGGGACAGGGGAATAGCAATCAGCCCCAGCATTTT
TRBJ1-5,TRBV7-2,once,TRBD1,CASSPGQGAHQPQHF,TGTGCCAGCAGCCCGGGACAGGGGGCGCATCAGCCCCAGCATTTT
TRBJ1-5,TRBV11-2,.,TRBD1,CASSRDRGRNQPQHF,TGTGCCAGCAGCCGAGACAGGGGACGCAATCAGCCCCAGCATTTT
TRBJ2-6,TRBV5-1,.,.,CASSLDAGANVLTF,TGCGCCAGCAGCCTAGACGCAGGGGCCAACGTCCTGACTTTC
TRBJ2-5,TRBV5-1,.,.,CASSGGTSDQETQYF,TGCGCCAGCAGCGGCGGGACTTCGGACCAAGAGACCCAGTACTTC
TRBJ2-1,TRBV20-1,.,.,CSATSEQFF,TGCAGTGCTACGTCTGAGCAGTTCTTC
TRBJ2-1,TRBV29-1,.,TRBD1,CSVERTGNEQFF,TGCAGCGTCGAACGGACAGGGAATGAGCAGTTCTTC
TRBJ2-7,TRBV5-4,.,TRBD2,CASSLAPGTSGAYEQYF,TGTGCCAGCAGCTTGGCACCCGGGACTAGCGGAGCCTACGAGCAGTACTTC
TRBJ2-3,TRBV30,.,.,CAWSPTEDTQYF,TGTGCCTGGAGCCCGACAGAAGATACGCAGTATTTT
TRBJ1-2,TRBV28,.,TRBD1,CASSLDGQGYGYTF,TGTGCCAGCAGTTTAGATGGACAGGGGTACGGCTACACCTTC
TRBJ2-3,TRBV19,.,TRBD2,CASSDRAGGRDTQYF,TGTGCCAGTAGTGATAGAGCGGGAGGACGAGATACGCAGTATTTT
TRBJ2-6,TRBV10-3,.,.,CAISSRVGTNSGANVLTF,TGTGCCATCAGTTCAAGAGTGGGCACCAACTCTGGGGCCAACGTCCTGACTTTC
TRBJ1-1,TRBV7-9,few,TRBD1,CASSRTGTVNTEAFF,TGTGCCAGCAGCCGTACGGGGACAGTAAACACTGAAGCTTTCTTT
TRBJ2-2,TRBV27,.,TRBD1,CASSTLTGVNTGELFF,TGTGCCAGCAGTACCCTAACAGGGGTTAACACCGGGGAGCTGTTTTTT
TRBJ2-3,TRBV7-2,.,.,CASSLGVSGLAGDTQYF,TGTGCCAGCAGCTTAGGGGTTAGCGGCCTGGCCGGAGATACGCAGTATTTT
TRBJ1-1,TRBV5-7,once,TRBD1,CASSPRDRGLNTEAFF,TGTGCCAGCAGCCCCCGGGACAGGGGGCTGAACACTGAAGCTTTCTTT
TRBJ2-5,TRBV5-4,.,TRBD2,CASSLEAGVGETQYF,TGTGCCAGCAGCTTGGAGGCGGGGGTCGGAGAGACCCAGTACTTC
TRBJ1-1,TRBV29-1,.,.,CSVGGGSGNTEAFF,TGCAGCGTTGGGGGGGGTTCGGGGAACACTGAAGCTTTCTTT
TRBJ1-1,TRBV6-5,.,.,CASSTGRGVKAFF,TGTGCCAGCAGTACCGGAAGGGGCGTGAAAGCTTTCTTT
TRBJ2-5,TRBV11-3,.,TRBD2,CASSPGREEETQYF,TGTGCCAGCAGCCCCGGGAGGGAGGAAGAGACCCAGTACTTC
TRBJ2-3,TRBV11-3,few,TRBD2,CASSLVRELADTQYF,TGTGCCAGCAGCTTAGTGCGGGAGCTTGCAGATACGCAGTATTTT
TRBJ1-1,TRBV9,.,TRBD1,CASSAQGTEAFF,TGTGCCAGCAGCGCACAGGGGACCGAAGCTTTCTTT
TRBJ2-1,TRBV7-6,.,.,CASSLGGPGGGEQFF,TGTGCCAGCAGCTTAGGGGGGCCCGGCGGTGGTGAGCAGTTCTTC
TRBJ1-3,TRBV19,.,TRBD1,CATLNRGQDSGNTIYF,TGTGCCACCCTAAACAGGGGGCAGGACTCTGGAAACACCATATATTTT
TRBJ1-4,TRBV5-1,.,TRBD1,CASSLASTGQGDEKLFF,TGCGCCAGCAGCTTGGCCTCGACGGGACAGGGCGATGAAAAACTGTTTTTT
TRBJ2-7,TRBV29-1,.,TRBD1,CSVPGTANYEQYF,TGCAGCGTTCCCGGGACAGCCAACTACGAGCAGTACTTC
TRBJ2-7,TRBV14,.,.,CASSPILGRPYEQYF,TGTGCCAGCAGCCCTATCCTGGGGCGACCCTACGAGCAGTACTTC
TRBJ1-1,TRBV11-2,.,TRBD1,CASSPTGGRNTEAFF,TGTGCCAGCAGCCCTACAGGGGGGAGGAACACTGAAGCTTTCTTT
TRBJ2-3,TRBV4-3,once,.,CASSQESGQIGAQYF,TGCGCCAGCAGCCAAGAATCAGGACAGATCGGTGCGCAGTATTTT
TRBJ1-3,TRBV28,.,.,CASSTRDIGNTIYF,TGTGCCAGCAGTACTCGGGACATTGGAAACACCATATATTTT
TRBJ2-2,TRBV19,.,.,CASSSIPRVTGELFF,TGTGCCAGCTCCTCTATTCCGAGGGTGACCGGGGAGCTGTTTTTT
TRBJ2-7,TRBV9,.,.,CASSTQSSSYEQYF,TGTGCCAGCAGCACCCAATCGAGCTCCTACGAGCAGTACTTC
TRBJ1-3,TRBV18,once,.,CASSPPNRDTSGNTIYF,TGTGCCAGCTCACCACCCAACCGGGACACCTCTGGAAACACCATATATTTT
TRBJ2-3,TRBV5-1,.,TRBD2,CASSLEGLGSDTQYF,TGCGCCAGCAGCTTGGAGGGACTAGGATCGGATACGCAGTATTTT
TRBJ2-1,TRBV7-2,.,TRBD2,CASSFILGGAYNEQFF,TGTGCCAGCAGCTTTATTTTGGGAGGGGCCTACAATGAGCAGTTCTTC
TRBJ1-5,TRBV18,.,TRBD1,CASSQGVVDQPQHF,TGTGCCAGCTCCCAGGGGGTTGTTGATCAGCCCCAGCATTTT
TRBJ2-1,TRBV5-1,.,.,CASSLVGGYNEQFF,TGCGCCAGCAGCTTGGTCGGGGGCTACAATGAGCAGTTCTTC
TRBJ2-3,TRBV10-2,.,TRBD1,CASLDRASTDTQYF,TGCGCCAGCTTGGACAGGGCGAGCACAGATACGCAGTATTTT
TRBJ1-3,TRBV28,few,.,CASSLGHEGTIYF,TGTGCCAGCAGTCTTGGGCACGAAGGCACCATATATTTT
TRBJ2-1,TRBV5-1,.,TRBD2,CASSLAASGYNEQFF,TGCGCCAGCAGCTTGGCCGCTAGCGGTTACAATGAGCAGTTCTTC
TRBJ1-1,TRBV18,.,.,CASSPQWGVDTEAFF,TGTGCCAGCTCACCACAATGGGGCGTCGACACTGAAGCTTTCTTT
TRBJ1-3,TRBV7-9,.,.,CASSLQGEPGNTIYF,TGTGCCAGCAGCTTACAAGGAGAGCCTGGAAACACCATATATTTT
TRBJ2-5,TRBV11-2,.,.,CASSHRRLGQETQYF,TGTGCCAGCAGCCACCGGAGACTAGGGCAAGAGACCCAGTACTTC
TRBJ2-3,TRBV9,.,.,CASSVDSGSTDTQYF,TGTGCCAGCAGCGTAGATAGCGGAAGCACAGATACGCAGTATTTT
TRBJ1-4,TRBV18,.,.,CASSPQSNEKLFF,TGTGCCAGCTCACCCCAGTCTAATGAAAAACTGTTTTTT
TRBJ2-6,TRBV2,.,TRBD1,CASRPLGQGFSGANVLTF,TGTGCCAGCAGACCCCTGGGACAGGGTTTCTCTGGGGCCAACGTCCTGACTTTC
TRBJ2-1,TRBV6-5,few,TRBD1,CASRPWTGGNNEQFF,TGTGCCAGCAGGCCCTGGACAGGGGGCAACAATGAGCAGTTCTTC
TRBJ2-2,TRBV7-3,.,TRBD1,CASSLTPGQGIGELFF,TGTGCCAGCAGCTTAACTCCGGGACAGGGGATAGGGGAGCTGTTTTTT
TRBJ2-5,TRBV29-1,.,.,CSVARESLLETQYF,TGCAGCGTCGCTAGGGAGAGTCTTTTGGAGACCCAGTACTTC
TRBJ1-2,TRBV19,few,TRBD1,CASLLDRGGGYTF,TGTGCCAGTCTCTTGGACAGGGGCGGAGGCTACACCTTC
TRBJ1-3,TRBV11-2,.,.,CASSPAGRNTIYF,TGTGCCAGCAGCCCCGCCGGGAGGAACACCATATATTTT
TRBJ1-1,TRBV5-1,.,.,CASSLGFQSEAFF,TGCGCCAGCAGCTTGGGTTTCCAATCTGAAGCTTTCTTT
TRBJ2-2,TRBV19,.,TRBD2,CASSPRGGPRGGELFF,TGTGCCAGTAGTCCTCGGGGGGGGCCCCGGGGCGGGGAGCTGTTTTTT